The rows below give T cell receptor beta chains drawn from one sample of a study of beta chain features in type 1 diabetes. The table came from immunoSEQ multiplex PCR; TCRdb's copy has only in-frame clones and leaves some out. The sample lists hundreds of thousands of clones, around 15% occurring once. Sequencing input: naive CD4+ T cells from blood. The receptors were gathered from a man between 18 and 35 years old with type 1 diabetes. Each CDR3 is given with its conserved first and last residue. The D gene is left open where the match is weak. Where a row states a size, it is once, few, many or the class of an expanded clone; other rows omit it.

cdr3_length,clone_size,j_call,v_call,d_call,cdr3_nt,cdr3_aa
13,NA,TRBJ2-7,TRBV6-1,NA,TGTGCCAGCAGGGTTAGCGGCCCCTACGAGCAGTACTTC,CASRVSGPYEQYF
14,few,TRBJ2-1,TRBV19,TRBD1,TGTGCCAGTAGTATAGCCCCAGGGGGTGGTGAGCAGTTCTTC,CASSIAPGGGEQFF
14,NA,TRBJ2-5,TRBV7-6,NA,TGTGCCAGCAGCTTAGCCAGGGCCCAAGAGACCCAGTACTTC,CASSLARAQETQYF
12,few,TRBJ2-3,TRBV29-1,NA,TGCAGCGCTCATCGACTGTCAGATACGCAGTATTTT,CSAHRLSDTQYF
13,few,TRBJ1-1,TRBV4-3,NA,TGCGCCAGCAGCCAAGCGTCGAACACTGAAGCTTTCTTT,CASSQASNTEAFF
15,few,TRBJ1-2,TRBV7-2,NA,TGTGCCAGCAGCGCAACCGGGGGCGCCCTGAATGGCTACACCTTC,CASSATGGALNGYTF
11,NA,TRBJ1-1,TRBV6-5,NA,TGTGCCAGCACCAGCGGGGGCCGAGCTTTCTTT,CASTSGGRAFF
11,few,TRBJ2-3,TRBV30,NA,TGTGCCTGGAGGATAGGAGATACGCAGTATTTT,CAWRIGDTQYF
14,few,TRBJ2-7,TRBV29-1,NA,TGCAGCGCCGGCTTCGGGGGCCGAACCTACGAGCAGTACTTC,CSAGFGGRTYEQYF
18,NA,TRBJ2-4,TRBV18,NA,TGTGCCAGCTCACCACTTTTGCGTGGCCGGGAACAGGGATACATTCAGTACTTC,CASSPLLRGREQGYIQYF
19,NA,TRBJ2-3,TRBV23-1,TRBD2,TGCGCCAGCAGTCATTTTTACTCCACTAGCGGGGGGACCGCAGATACGCAGTATTTT,CASSHFYSTSGGTADTQYF
14,few,TRBJ1-5,TRBV30,NA,TGTGCCTGGAGTAAGGACGACGAAAATCAGCCCCAGCATTTT,CAWSKDDENQPQHF
15,NA,TRBJ2-7,TRBV7-2,NA,TGTGCCAGCAGCTTACAGGGGGGCGTCTCCTACGAGCAGTACTTC,CASSLQGGVSYEQYF
14,NA,TRBJ2-7,TRBV14,TRBD1,TGTGCCAGCAGCCCCCGGACAGGGAGCTACGAGCAGTACTTC,CASSPRTGSYEQYF
13,few,TRBJ1-2,TRBV30,TRBD1,TGTGCCTGGAGAGGAGGACAGGCGAATGGCTACACCTTC,CAWRGGQANGYTF
14,NA,TRBJ2-7,TRBV13,NA,TGTGCTACGGGCCAGGGCGCTTCGGATTCCGAGCAGTACTTC,CATGQGASDSEQYF
13,few,TRBJ1-1,TRBV7-2,TRBD1,TGTGCCAGCAGCGACAGGGGGTTTACTGAAGCTTTCTTT,CASSDRGFTEAFF
16,NA,TRBJ2-7,TRBV29-1,TRBD1,TGCAGCGTCCGGAGTCAGGGACAGGGGAGCTCCTACGAGCAGTACTTC,CSVRSQGQGSSYEQYF
14,NA,TRBJ2-1,TRBV7-9,NA,TGTGCCAGCAGCCCCGTTGGCTTAAACAATGAGCAGTTCTTC,CASSPVGLNNEQFF
16,NA,TRBJ2-7,TRBV6-5,TRBD1,TGTGCCAGCAGTTATACAGGGGGAAAAAACTCCTACGAGCAGTACTTC,CASSYTGGKNSYEQYF
13,few,TRBJ2-2,TRBV9,NA,TGTGCCAGCAGCTCACTTCACACCGGGGAGCTGTTTTTT,CASSSLHTGELFF
14,NA,TRBJ2-3,TRBV27,NA,TGTGCCAGCAGTTTGCGGGGTGGCACAGATACGCAGTATTTT,CASSLRGGTDTQYF
12,few,TRBJ2-5,TRBV2,NA,TGTGCCAGCAGCTTCTCCCGCGAGACCCAGTACTTC,CASSFSRETQYF
16,NA,TRBJ2-1,TRBV7-9,NA,TGTGCCAGCAGCTCGTCTCTACAGGGGGGGAACAATGAGCAGTTCTTC,CASSSSLQGGNNEQFF
14,NA,TRBJ1-5,TRBV6-5,NA,TGTGCCAGCAGTTACGTCGGGAGCAATCAGCCCCAGCATTTT,CASSYVGSNQPQHF
13,NA,TRBJ2-5,TRBV28,NA,TGTGCCAGCAGTTTTGGTCAGTGGGAGACCCAGTACTTC,CASSFGQWETQYF
13,NA,TRBJ2-3,TRBV30,NA,TGTGCCTGGGAGGCGTACAGCACAGATACGCAGTATTTT,CAWEAYSTDTQYF
12,few,TRBJ2-3,TRBV9,NA,TGTGCCAGCAGCGTACAGGGGGATACGCAGTATTTT,CASSVQGDTQYF
14,NA,TRBJ2-3,TRBV28,NA,TGTGCCAGCAGTTTACCCCTCAGCACAGATACGCAGTATTTT,CASSLPLSTDTQYF
16,NA,TRBJ2-7,TRBV25-1,TRBD2,TGTGCCAGCAGTCCCAACCCTAGCGGCAGTTCCTACGAGCAGTACTTC,CASSPNPSGSSYEQYF
14,NA,TRBJ1-1,TRBV5-4,NA,TGTGCCAGCAGCTTGGGAAGGTCGCAGACTGAAGCTTTCTTT,CASSLGRSQTEAFF
14,few,TRBJ2-3,TRBV5-1,NA,TGCGCCAGCAGCTTGGTACAGACCACAGATACGCAGTATTTT,CASSLVQTTDTQYF
14,NA,TRBJ2-3,TRBV5-4,NA,TGTGCCAGCAGCTTGGTGGAAAGCACAGATACGCAGTATTTT,CASSLVESTDTQYF
15,NA,TRBJ1-1,TRBV7-2,NA,TGTGCCAGCAGCTTAGCGACAGCCCTGAACACTGAAGCTTTCTTT,CASSLATALNTEAFF
15,few,TRBJ2-2,TRBV5-1,TRBD1,TGCGCCAGCAGCTTGCTGGGACAGGGAACCGGGGAGCTGTTTTTT,CASSLLGQGTGELFF
14,NA,TRBJ1-4,TRBV5-1,NA,TGCGCCAGCAGCTTGCAACGGGCTAATGAAAAACTGTTTTTT,CASSLQRANEKLFF
15,few,TRBJ2-2,TRBV10-3,NA,TGTGCCATCAGTGACGGGTCAGGGAACACCGGGGAGCTGTTTTTT,CAISDGSGNTGELFF
17,NA,TRBJ2-1,TRBV5-1,TRBD2,TGCGCCAGCAGCTTGGGCAGCGGGAGGTTTTACTACAATGAGCAGTTCTTC,CASSLGSGRFYYNEQFF
14,NA,TRBJ1-6,TRBV5-1,TRBD1,TGCGCCAGCAGCCCGGACAGGTCTTATTCACCCCTCCACTTT,CASSPDRSYSPLHF